This T cell receptor beta chain was recorded in a study of cytomegalovirus exposure and HLA in healthy donors. The V end was cut by 3 bases, the J end by 10 bases, with 19 bases between. The V gene's germline CDR1 is SGHTA and CDR2 FQGNSA. The CDR3 contains 15 residues. Sequenced by immunoSEQ multiplex PCR; TCRdb stores in-frame clones only, minus some. The table has about 140,000 clones, approximately 84% seen once. This receptor was obtained from a woman in her twenties or thirties in good health and CMV-seronegative. Sequencing used PBMCs. J is TRBJ2-1 and V is TRBV7-2; perhaps TRBD2 as D (7 bases). Here the CDR3 reads CASSFRGGPVQEQFF. The CDR3 DNA reads as TGTGCCAGCAGCTTTAGGGGGGGCCCGGTTCAGGAGCAGTTCTTC.